One and the same sample provided the 18 T cell receptor beta chains below, sequenced in a study of T cells in women clearing cervical HPV infection. The method was immunoSEQ multiplex PCR; TCRdb's version includes in-frame clones alone and lacks a portion of them. The repertoire shows 19,000 or so clones; the top ten hold roughly an eighth. The sample taken for sequencing was blood buffy coat. The source is a woman aged 18 to 75 with a cervical HPV16 infection that either progressed to CIN3+ or cleared (not recorded which).

With regard to this clone: The read terminates 3 residues ahead of where the CDR3 ends, so the germline J gene completes it. The chain carries TRBV18 and TRBJ2-2, with 10 bases matching TRBD2. Germline loops: CDR1 KGHSH, CDR2 LQKENI. With 2 bases clipped from V and 4 bases from J, the junction kept 10 bases outside the gene matches. The CDR3 contains 18 residues. This chain's CDR3 is CASSPSTSGARVTGELFF. CDR3 DNA, as far as it was read: TGTGCCAGCTCACCAAGCACTAGCGGGGCCAGGGTCACCGGGGAG.

Comment on this clone: The read falls 3 residues short of the CDR3 end, and the missing part is taken from the germline J gene. The rearrangement joins TRBV5-4 to TRBJ2-4; D is possibly TRBD1 (6 bases). Between the trimmed V and J ends, which lost 0 bases and 4 bases, there was a span of 8 bases. In germline, CDR1 is SGHNT, CDR2 YYREEE (reference sequence). The CDR3 covers 14 residues. The CDR3 reads CASSLGTAKNIQYF. CDR3 DNA (partial): TGTGCCAGCAGCTTGGGGACAGCAAAAAACATT.

About this clone: The CDR3 end falls 3 residues outside the read, so it is completed with the germline J gene. The chain has TRBV28 and TRBJ2-7; D remains unclear. The germline V gene has CDR1 MDHEN and CDR2 SYDVKM. V lost 3 bases and J lost 5, with 11 bases in between. The CDR3 consists of 13 residues. The part of the CDR3 DNA that was read is TGTGCCAGCAGTTTGGTCCTCCAGGACGAG. Protein product: CASSLVLQDE. The entire CDR3 is CASSLVLQDEQYF.

On this clone itself: The read ends 3 residues shy of where the CDR3 ends; the end is completed using the germline J gene. The V and J genes are TRBV28 and TRBJ1-1; D perhaps matches TRBD1 (6 bases). Germline CDR1 reads MDHEN; CDR2 reads SYDVKM. This CDR3 contains 16 residues. The germline V and J ends were trimmed by 7 bases and 2 bases, with 20 bases remaining between them. CDR3 bases read: TGTGCCAGCATTACAGCCCCAGGGGACTATAACACTGAA. Its translation: CASITAPGDYNTE. The full CDR3 sequence reads CASITAPGDYNTEAFF.

A remark on this clone: The read finishes 3 residues shy of the CDR3 end, and the germline J gene is used to complete it. The rearrangement links TRBV18 to TRBJ2-4; a possible D gene is TRBD1 (6 bases). Germline CDR1 and CDR2: KGHSH and LQKENI. The CDR3 length is 18 residues. The CDR3 here is CASSPATGPGMYNYGQYF. CDR3 bases read: TGTGCCAGCTCACCGGCGACAGGACCTGGAATGTATAACTATGGT.

As concerns this clone: The read ends 3 residues shy of where the CDR3 ends; the end is completed using the germline J gene. This chain connects TRBV7-6 to TRBJ2-3, with 8 nucleotides matching TRBD2. CDR1 is SGHVS, CDR2 FNYEAQ, per germline. The CDR3 spans 16 residues. The DNA read from the CDR3 is TGTGCCAGCAGCGAAACACCGGGACTAGTACAAGAGACG. This gives the protein CASSETPGLVQET. The whole CDR3 region reads CASSETPGLVQETQYF.

Comments on this clone: The CDR3 end lies 3 residues beyond the end of the read and is filled in from the germline J gene. V gene TRBV24-1 combines with J gene TRBJ2-5, with a tentative D call TRBD2 (6 bases). CDR1 and CDR2 from the germline V gene are KGHDR and SFDVKD. The CDR3 extends over 16 amino acids. Between the trimmed V and J ends, which lost 3 bases and 4 bases, there was a span of 17 bases. Incomplete CDR3 DNA: TGTGCCACCAGTGATCCTGCTTCACTAGCCGGAGAGACC. As protein: CATSDPASLAGET. The full CDR3 is CATSDPASLAGETQYF.

With regard to this clone: The CDR3 extends 3 residues past the end of the read, so its final part is completed from the germline J gene. J is TRBJ2-1 and V is TRBV5-1; a weak D match, TRBD1 (5 bases). The V and J ends lost 2 bases and 7 bases respectively, with 16 bases between them. The germline V gene has CDR1 SGHRS and CDR2 YFSETQ. The CDR3 runs 15 residues. The CDR3 sequence: CASSLSATAENEQFF. The DNA read from the CDR3 is TGCGCCAGCAGCTTAAGCGCGACAGCCGAAAATGAG.

Regarding this clone: Coverage ceases 3 residues before the CDR3 finishes, and the germline J gene fills in the end. V gene TRBV30 combines with J gene TRBJ2-1; D not certain. V was shortened by 0 bases and J by 6 bases, with 12 bases between the two germline ends. The CDR3 is 14 residues long. Germline V gene data show CDR1 as GTSNPN and CDR2 as SVGIG (reference sequence). The CDR3 reads CAWSVRHLSNEQFF. CDR3 bases read: TGTGCCTGGAGTGTTCGACATCTGAGCAATGAG.

Of note for this clone: The read falls 3 residues short of the CDR3 end, and the missing part is taken from the germline J gene. The chain carries TRBV5-1 and TRBJ2-3; maybe TRBD2 (5 bases). CDR3 length equals 15 residues. Germline-derived CDR1 and CDR2 are SGHRS and YFSETQ. Trimming pared 3 bases from V and 3 bases from J, leaving 14 bases between. The sequenced part of the CDR3 DNA is TGCGCCAGCAGCTACACAGTCGAGCGGACAGATACG. Translated: CASSYTVERTDT. The complete CDR3 reads CASSYTVERTDTQYF.

The covered CDR3 bases are TGTGCCAGCACCCCGGGACAGGGGGTCGATGAG. Protein sequence: CASTPGQGVDE. The whole CDR3 sequence reads CASTPGQGVDEQFF. The rearrangement joins TRBV6-2 or TRBV6-3 to TRBJ2-1; TRBD1 agrees at 11 bases. The read gets to within 3 residues of the CDR3 end, and the germline J gene fills in the rest. This CDR3 is 14 amino acids long. Germline V lookup: CDR1 MNHEY, CDR2 SVGEGT. V lost 7 bases to trimming and J lost 8 bases; unmatched junction nucleotides: 7.

With respect to this clone: The read terminates 3 residues ahead of where the CDR3 ends, so the germline J gene completes it. The V gene is TRBV20-1, the J gene TRBJ1-4; 10 nucleotides align to TRBD1. CDR3 length: 14 residues. Trimming took 0 bases from V and 6 from J; bases not matched to a gene: 1. Per germline, CDR1 DFQATT and CDR2 SNEGSKA (reference sequence). The part of the CDR3 DNA that was read is TGCAGTGCTAGAGATGACAGGGGGCATGAAAAA. Protein product: CSARDDRGHEK. The entire CDR3 is CSARDDRGHEKLFF.

About this clone itself: The CDR3 end is not reached by the read, which stops 3 residues before it; the germline J gene fills it in. The chain employs TRBV18 and TRBJ1-2, with D perhaps matching TRBD1 (5 bases). Germline V gene sequence: CDR1 KGHSH, CDR2 LQKENI. The CDR3 runs to 15 residues. The CDR3 spells CASSPVGGEADTYTF. The sequenced CDR3 bases are TGTGCCAGCTCACCAGTTGGGGGGGAAGCAGATACC.

CDR3 DNA, as far as it was read: TGCAGTGCTAGATCAGGACAGGCATACGACGCAACTAATGAAAAA. This codes for CSARSGQAYDATNEK. The CDR3, in full, reads CSARSGQAYDATNEKLFF. The rearrangement joins TRBV20-1 to TRBJ1-4, with TRBD1 matching 7 bases. The missing CDR3 end, 3 residues past where the read stops, is filled in from the germline J gene. The V gene end was trimmed by 2 bases and the J gene end by 0 bases; junction bases not matched to a gene: 12. CDR1 is DFQATT and CDR2 is SNEGSKA in the germline V gene (reference sequence). The CDR3 runs 18 residues.

Of note for this clone: The read ends 3 residues early relative to the CDR3; the germline J gene fills the gap. The genes are TRBV27 and TRBJ1-5; D ambiguous. The length of the CDR3 is 13 residues. Per the germline V gene, CDR1 is MNHEY and CDR2 is SMNVEV (reference sequence). The V and J ends lost 5 bases and 4 bases respectively, with 9 bases between them. CDR3 DNA (partial): TGTGCCAGCAGTACCAAGGTGAATCAGCCC. Protein product: CASSTKVNQP. From start to end, the CDR3 is CASSTKVNQPQHF.

On this clone itself: The read terminates 3 residues ahead of where the CDR3 ends, so the germline J gene completes it. V is TRBV2 and J is TRBJ1-5; 9 nucleotides align to TRBD1. The V and J ends lost 6 bases and 4 bases, in that order; junction bases with no gene match: 7. Looked up from germline, CDR1 is SNHLY and CDR2 is FYNNEI. The CDR3 is made up of 15 amino acids. This chain's CDR3 is CASSAGTGRNQPQHF. CDR3 DNA (partial): TGTGCCAGCAGCGCCGGGACAGGGCGGAATCAGCCC.

As for this clone: With the read ending 3 residues before the CDR3 end, the germline J gene is used to fill in that end. This chain uses TRBV19 with TRBJ2-3; TRBD1 aligns across 9 bases. The germline V gene encodes CDR1 LNHDA and CDR2 SQIVND (reference sequence). The CDR3 runs to 16 residues. Trimming removed 0 bases from V and 0 bases from J; junction bases left unmatched: 1. The sequenced CDR3 bases are TGTGCCAGTAGTATAGAGGGGACAGGGAGCACAGATACG. The encoded protein is CASSIEGTGSTDT. The full-length CDR3 reads as CASSIEGTGSTDTQYF. Full variable domain (remainder filled in from reference TRBV19 and TRBJ2-3): DGGITQSPKYLFRKEGQNVTLSCEQNLNHDAMYWYRQDPGQGLRLIYYSQIVNDFQKGDIAEGYSVSREKKESFPLTVTSAQKNPTAFYLCASSIEGTGSTDTQYFGPGTRLTVL.

As to this clone: The CDR3 end is not reached by the read, which stops 3 residues before it; the germline J gene fills it in. The chain has TRBV5-4 and TRBJ2-5; possibly TRBD2 for D (6 bases). With 0 bases removed from V and 2 bases from J, the gap between germline ends came to 8 bases. This CDR3 comprises 14 residues. Germline values: CDR1 SGHNT, CDR2 YYREEE (reference sequence). The CDR3 loop is CASSLGTMQETQYF. CDR3 bases read: TGTGCCAGCAGCTTGGGGACTATGCAAGAGACC.